Many counts were recorded for the clone carrying this T cell receptor beta chain. Antigen specificity is unknown. The CDR3 spans 14 residues. CDR1 is SEHNR and CDR2 is FQNEAQ in the germline V gene (reference sequence). Trimming took 6 bases from V and 7 from J, leaving 16 bases between them. The data are from a study of T cell repertoires in cytomegalovirus infection. Study as a whole: TCR beta signatures that were public indicated CMV infection and matching HLA type. Whole-study findings and limits: In two of eight donors, the top clonotype was HLA-C-restricted CMV-specific.

TCRdb reanalysed the reads using MiXCR and keeps one entry per CDR3 protein. Here the sample spans around 530,000 distinct CDR3 sequences, more than 15% being singletons. The V call is TRBV7-9, the J call TRBJ1-5, with D possibly matching TRBD1 (5 bases). Source material: CD8+ T cells from PBMCs. This receptor was obtained from a human donor in good health (CMV status not recorded). Some clones in this sample may be carry-over from other donors' samples. Here the CDR3 DNA reads TGTGCCAGCAGTGGGGGGAGCGATCAACAGCCCCAGCATTTT. The encoded protein is CASSGGSDQQPQHF.